Presented here are 16 T cell receptor beta chains from one specimen sequenced in a study of T cell responses to AZD1222 COVID-19 vaccine. Generated by immunoSEQ multiplex PCR, the TCRdb table keeps only in-frame clones and is missing some. The table records under 150,000 clones, about nine tenths of them present only once. Source: peripheral blood, taken 28 days after the second AZD1222 dose. These receptors all stem from an adult who received the AZD1222 COVID-19 vaccine.

CDR3 region: CARRGEGKGLTGELFF. CDR3 in DNA: TGTGCCAGGCGGGGCGAGGGGAAGGGGTTGACCGGGGAGCTGTTTTTT. The V gene is TRBV19, the J gene TRBJ2-2; the D gene is possibly TRBD2 (6 bases). The CDR3 totals 16 residues. The germline V gene encodes CDR1 LNHDA and CDR2 SQIVND (reference sequence). Trimming stripped 9 bases from V and 5 bases from J, with 22 bases between. The full variable domain, in which reference TRBV19 and TRBJ2-2 provide the parts outside the CDR3, is DGGITQSPKYLFRKEGQNVTLSCEQNLNHDAMYWYRQDPGQGLRLIYYSQIVNDFQKGDIAEGYSVSREKKESFPLTVTSAQKNPTAFYLCARRGEGKGLTGELFFGEGSRLTVL.

The gene calls are TRBV27 and TRBJ1-5; D remains unclear. CDR1 MNHEY and CDR2 SMNVEV come from the germline V gene (reference sequence). The CDR3 runs to 16 residues. V lost 8 bases and J lost 0, with 17 bases in between. CDR3 DNA: TGTGCCAGCTCGAGCCTCGGGCAGTTTAGCAATCAGCCCCAGCATTTT. As protein: CASSSLGQFSNQPQHF.

J is TRBJ2-7 and V is TRBV10-2, with 8 bases matching TRBD2. Per the germline V gene, CDR1 is WSHSY and CDR2 is SAAADI. V lost 2 bases and J lost 2; bases outside the gene matches: 8. CDR3 length: 16 amino acids. The CDR3 DNA reads TGCGCCAGCAGTGAGGTAATAGCGGGACGGGCCTACGAGCAGTACTTC. Its protein product is CASSEVIAGRAYEQYF.

The chain links TRBV18 to TRBJ2-4; 9 nucleotides match TRBD2. CDR1 and CDR2 (germline): KGHSH, LQKENI. Losses at the gene ends were 5 bases for V and 4 bases for J; bases not matched to a gene: 0. The CDR3 covers 13 residues. CDR3 sequence reads: CASSAGGKNIQYF. The DNA for the CDR3 is TGTGCCAGCTCAGCGGGGGGGAAAAACATTCAGTACTTC.

The V call is TRBV14, the J call TRBJ1-4; the D gene is possibly TRBD1 (6 bases). Trimming left V 5 bases short and J 2 bases short, with 12 bases between. Germline CDR1 SGHDN, CDR2 FVKESK. The CDR3 is 15 amino acids. In DNA, the CDR3 is TGTGCCAGCAGCTCCCGACAGGAGACTAATGAAAAACTGTTTTTT. Encoded protein: CASSSRQETNEKLFF. Based on the CDR3 plus reference TRBV14 and TRBJ1-4, the full variable domain is EAGVTQFPSHSVIEKGQTVTLRCDPISGHDNLYWYRRVMGKEIKFLLHFVKESKQDESGMPNNRFLAERTGGTYSTLKVQPAELEDSGVYFCASSSRQETNEKLFFGSGTQLSVL.

J is TRBJ2-1 and V is TRBV10-3, with D perhaps given as TRBD1 or TRBD2 (5 bases each). The germline gives CDR1 ENHRY, CDR2 SYGVKD. Trimming left V 11 bases short and J 5 bases short, with 22 bases between. CDR3 size: 15 residues. As DNA, the CDR3 is TGTGCCCTAAACCGGGGCGACTACCCGGACAATGAGCAGTTCTTC. It yields the protein CALNRGDYPDNEQFF.

This clone was recorded once. The chain combines TRBV7-2 with TRBJ1-2; 8 positions agree with TRBD1. Germline V gene data show CDR1 as SGHTA and CDR2 as FQGNSA. The CDR3 contains 14 residues. Trimming took 5 bases from V and 8 from J; bases not matched to a gene: 10. CDR3 protein: CASSLPDRARGYTF. The CDR3 coding sequence is TGTGCCAGCAGCCTCCCGGACAGGGCTCGGGGCTACACCTTC.

The chain uses TRBV5-1 and TRBJ2-1; D is perhaps TRBD2 (6 bases). CDR1 SGHRS and CDR2 YFSETQ come from the germline V gene. The CDR3 has 14 residues. Between the trimmed V and J ends, which lost 4 bases and 9 bases, there was a span of 17 bases. The CDR3 DNA follows: TGCGCCAGCAGCACGAATTCCGGGAGTGTTGAGCAGTTCTTC. As protein: CASSTNSGSVEQFF.

The V call is TRBV2, the J call TRBJ1-2, with D tentatively TRBD1 (5 bases). The CDR3 is 12 residues long. The germline V gene encodes CDR1 SNHLY and CDR2 FYNNEI. V was shortened by 8 bases and J by 4 bases, with 11 bases between the two germline ends. CDR3 sequence reads: CASGRQSYGYTF. As DNA, the CDR3 is TGTGCCAGCGGGCGACAGAGCTATGGCTACACCTTC.

The chain joins TRBV5-1 to TRBJ2-3, with TRBD2 matching 16 bases. V was clipped by 3 bases and J by 4 bases; unmatched bases: 2. Germline V lookup: CDR1 SGHRS, CDR2 YFSETQ. CDR3 size: 16 residues. The CDR3 region is CASSSGLAGGPDTQYF. The CDR3 nucleotides read TGCGCCAGCAGCTCGGGACTAGCGGGAGGGCCAGATACGCAGTATTTT.

The gene calls are TRBV7-3 and TRBJ2-3; 10 bases fit TRBD1. V was clipped by 6 bases and J by 6 bases; unmatched bases: 6. This CDR3 comprises 14 residues. From germline, CDR1 is SGHTA and CDR2 FQGTGA. The CDR3 here is CASSRQGAGDTQYF. CDR3 DNA: TGTGCCAGCAGTCGACAGGGGGCAGGGGATACGCAGTATTTT.

The chain couples TRBV7-3 to TRBJ1-1; no definite D call. Per the germline V gene, CDR1 is SGHTA and CDR2 is FQGTGA. Trimming removed 6 bases at V and 0 bases at J, with 8 bases between. The CDR3 is 13 residues long. CDR3 coding DNA: TGTGCCAGCAGTACTAAGGTGAACACTGAAGCTTTCTTT. Translated: CASSTKVNTEAFF.

The chain uses TRBV11-3 and TRBJ2-5; a possible D gene is TRBD2 (6 bases). This CDR3 region has 14 residues. Trimming removed 5 bases at V and 1 base at J, with 11 bases between. Germline V gives CDR1 SGHNT, CDR2 YENEEA. CDR3 region: CASSQTSSQETQYF. The CDR3 DNA reads as TGTGCCAGCAGCCAAACTAGCTCCCAAGAGACCCAGTACTTC.

V usage is TRBV29-1 and J usage is TRBJ1-2, with 11 nucleotides matching TRBD1. With V trimmed by 6 bases and J by 5 bases, 11 bases remained unmatched. This CDR3 contains 15 residues. CDR1 is SQVTM, CDR2 ANQGSEA, per germline. The CDR3 reads CSVTGTGGFQYGYTF. The DNA of the CDR3 is TGCAGCGTCACCGGGACAGGGGGTTTTCAGTATGGCTACACCTTC.

This clone was picked up a small number of times. The chain recombines TRBV5-4 with TRBJ2-5; tentative D call: TRBD2 (5 bases). The CDR3 consists of 13 residues. Germline loops: CDR1 SGHNT, CDR2 YYREEE (reference sequence). Trimming shortened V by 0 bases and J by 4 bases, and 7 bases separated the two germline ends. CDR3 nucleotide sequence: TGTGCCAGCAGCTTGGGGGGAGCAGAGACCCAGTACTTC. Translation: CASSLGGAETQYF.

This chain connects TRBV24-1 to TRBJ1-1, with 11 bases identical to TRBD1. Germline CDR1 and CDR2: KGHDR and SFDVKD. This CDR3 region has 15 residues. The V and J ends lost 7 bases and 5 bases, in that order; junction bases with no gene match: 8. CDR3 sequence: CATSRTGGDSTEAFF. The CDR3 region has the DNA TGTGCCACCAGCAGGACAGGGGGCGATAGTACTGAAGCTTTCTTT.